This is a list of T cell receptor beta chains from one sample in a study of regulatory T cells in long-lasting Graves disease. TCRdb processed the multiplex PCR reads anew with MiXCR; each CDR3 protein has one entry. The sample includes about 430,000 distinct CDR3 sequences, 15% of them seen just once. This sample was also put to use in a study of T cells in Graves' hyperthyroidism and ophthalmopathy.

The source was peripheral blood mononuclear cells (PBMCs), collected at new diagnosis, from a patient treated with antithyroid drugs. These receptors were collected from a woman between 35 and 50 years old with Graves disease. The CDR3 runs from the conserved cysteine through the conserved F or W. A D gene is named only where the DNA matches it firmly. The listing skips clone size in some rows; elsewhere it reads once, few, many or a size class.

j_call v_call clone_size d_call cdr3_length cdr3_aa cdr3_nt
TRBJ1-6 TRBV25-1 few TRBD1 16 CASSDSIQGLFSPLHF TGTGCCAGCAGTGATTCCATACAGGGGTTGTTCTCACCCCTCCACTTT
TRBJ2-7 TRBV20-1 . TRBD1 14 CSARLTGGSYEQYF TGCAGTGCTAGACTGACAGGGGGCTCCTACGAGCAGTACTTC
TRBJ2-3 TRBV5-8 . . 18 CASSQSPLARALTDMQYF TGTGCCAGCAGCCAATCCCCATTGGCCCGCGCACTCACAGATATGCAGTATTTT
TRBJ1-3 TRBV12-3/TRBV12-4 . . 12 CASSSSRNTIYF TGTGCCAGCAGTTCCAGTCGGAACACCATATATTTT
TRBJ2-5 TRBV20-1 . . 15 CSARVVGGGRGTQYF TGCAGTGCTAGAGTCGTGGGAGGGGGACGGGGGACCCAGTACTTC
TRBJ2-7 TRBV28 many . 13 CATKADYSYEQYF TGTGCCACAAAGGCGGACTACTCCTACGAGCAGTACTTC
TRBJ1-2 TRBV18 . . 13 CASSPAQAYGYTF TGTGCCAGCTCACCTGCCCAGGCCTATGGCTACACCTTC
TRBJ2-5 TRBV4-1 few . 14 CASSLFWDQETQYF TGCGCCAGCAGCCTGTTCTGGGATCAAGAGACCCAGTACTTC
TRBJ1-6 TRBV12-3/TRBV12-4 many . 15 CASSVSLQTDSPLHF TGTGCCAGCAGTGTAAGCCTACAAACGGATTCACCCCTCCACTTT
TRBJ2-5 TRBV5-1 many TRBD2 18 CASSLQLAGGLSKETQYF TGCGCCAGCAGCTTGCAGCTAGCGGGAGGACTTTCCAAGGAGACCCAGTACTTC
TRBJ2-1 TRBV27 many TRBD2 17 CASSLGLGTSGANEQFF TGTGCCAGCAGTTTAGGGTTAGGGACTAGCGGGGCGAATGAGCAGTTCTTC
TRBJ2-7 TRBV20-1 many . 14 CSARDWKNGVEQYF TGCAGTGCTAGAGATTGGAAGAACGGCGTCGAGCAGTACTTC
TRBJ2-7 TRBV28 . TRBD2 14 CASTYSGRANEQYF TGTGCCAGCACCTATAGCGGGAGGGCCAACGAGCAGTACTTC
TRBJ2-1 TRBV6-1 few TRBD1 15 CASRETGLPYNEQFF TGTGCCAGCAGGGAGACAGGGTTACCCTACAATGAGCAGTTCTTC
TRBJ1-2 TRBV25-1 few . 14 CASSEDSRSYGYTF TGTGCCAGCAGTGAGGACAGTAGATCCTATGGCTACACCTTC